This entry features one T cell receptor (beta chain) sequence. Its antigen is undetermined. This sample was taken from a study of T cell responses to AZD1222 COVID-19 vaccine. Study observations and caveats: No day 14 peak samples; only post-peak repertoires were characterized.

The CDR3 sequence is 16 residues long. From germline, CDR1 is SSHAT and CDR2 FNYEAQ (reference sequence). V shed 0 bases, J shed 2 bases, and the junction held 4 bases outside the gene matches. Some clones are missing from TCRdb's copy, which holds only in-frame ones; the method was immunoSEQ multiplex PCR. The repertoire consists of more than 150,000 clones, with around 90% occurring once and the leading ten covering around 5.8%. The gene calls are TRBV7-7 and TRBJ2-1; 7 nucleotides line up with TRBD2. The material sequenced was peripheral blood, taken on day 0 of AZD1222 vaccination. The receptor was derived from an adult in good health. CDR3 nucleotides: TGTGCCAGCAGCTTAGCAGGGACTACCACCTACAATGAGCAGTTCTTC. This encodes CASSLAGTTTYNEQFF.